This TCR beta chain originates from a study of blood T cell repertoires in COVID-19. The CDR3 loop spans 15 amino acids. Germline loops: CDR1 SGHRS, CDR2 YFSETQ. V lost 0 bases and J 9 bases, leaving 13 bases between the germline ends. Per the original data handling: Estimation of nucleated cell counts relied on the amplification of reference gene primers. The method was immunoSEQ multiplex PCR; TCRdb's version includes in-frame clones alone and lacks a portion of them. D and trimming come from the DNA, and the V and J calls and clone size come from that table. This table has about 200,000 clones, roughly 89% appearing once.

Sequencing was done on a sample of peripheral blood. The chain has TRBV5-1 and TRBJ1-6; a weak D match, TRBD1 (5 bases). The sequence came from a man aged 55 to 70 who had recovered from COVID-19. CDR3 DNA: TGCGCCAGCAGCTTGGATGGCAGGGTCGGTTCACCCCTCCACTTT. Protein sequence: CASSLDGRVGSPLHF.